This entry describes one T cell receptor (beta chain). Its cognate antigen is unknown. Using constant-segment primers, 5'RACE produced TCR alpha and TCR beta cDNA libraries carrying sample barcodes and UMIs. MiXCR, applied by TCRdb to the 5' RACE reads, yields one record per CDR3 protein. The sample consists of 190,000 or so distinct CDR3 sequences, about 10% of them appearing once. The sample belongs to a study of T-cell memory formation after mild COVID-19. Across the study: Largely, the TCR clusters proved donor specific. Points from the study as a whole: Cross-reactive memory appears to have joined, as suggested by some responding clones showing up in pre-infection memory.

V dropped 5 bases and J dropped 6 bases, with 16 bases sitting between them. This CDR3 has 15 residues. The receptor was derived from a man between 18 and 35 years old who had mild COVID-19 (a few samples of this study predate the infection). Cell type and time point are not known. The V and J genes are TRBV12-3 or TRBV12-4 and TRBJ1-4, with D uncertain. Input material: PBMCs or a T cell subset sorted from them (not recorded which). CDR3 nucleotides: TGTGCCAGCAGTCCTGCCCCAATTCAGTATGAAAAACTGTTTTTT. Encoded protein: CASSPAPIQYEKLFF.